The 22 T cell receptor beta chains presented below share a single source sample, sequenced in a study of somatic mutations in cytotoxic T cells in rheumatoid arthritis. TCRdb's table, derived via immunoSEQ multiplex PCR, lists solely in-frame clones and lacks some. The repertoire consists of around 15,000 clones, with 70% to 85% occurring once and the leading ten covering roughly a fifth. The sample comprised CD8+ T cells sorted from blood. These receptors were collected from an adult with rheumatoid arthritis.

This chain links TRBV9 with TRBJ1-1; a weak D match, TRBD1 (5 bases). The CDR3 totals 14 residues. Germline values: CDR1 SGDLS, CDR2 YYNGEE. Trimming stripped 4 bases from V and 1 base from J, with 11 bases between. The CDR3 loop reads CASSRGVTNTEAFF. DNA of the CDR3: TGTGCCAGCAGCCGGGGGGTTACGAACACTGAAGCTTTCTTT.

The rearrangement joins TRBV5-5 to TRBJ2-5, with D perhaps matching TRBD2 (6 bases). Trimming left V 4 bases short and J 0 bases short, with 16 bases between. The CDR3 loop spans 16 amino acids. Germline CDR1 is SGHKS and CDR2 is YYEKEE (reference sequence). Here the CDR3 DNA reads TGTGCCAGCAGCCGGGAGAAGAAGCCCGACCAAGAGACCCAGTACTTC. Translated: CASSREKKPDQETQYF.

The chain has TRBV5-1 and TRBJ1-1; perhaps TRBD1 as D (5 bases). This CDR3 region has 14 residues. Trimming removed 3 bases from V and 1 base from J, with 10 bases in between. CDR1 SGHRS and CDR2 YFSETQ come from the germline V gene. In nucleotides, the CDR3 is TGCGCCAGCAGCTCCGGGGGGGGGAACACTGAAGCTTTCTTT. Translated, it gives CASSSGGGNTEAFF.

CDR3 residues: CASSQDKTGGPFEQYF. The CDR3 coding sequence is TGTGCCAGCAGCCAAGATAAGACGGGGGGGCCATTCGAGCAGTACTTC. The V call is TRBV4-2, the J call TRBJ2-7, with 8 bases lining up with TRBD2. Trimming took 0 bases from V and 6 from J; bases not matched to a gene: 10. This CDR3 spans 16 amino acids. CDR1 LGHNA and CDR2 YNFKEQ come from the germline V gene.

The V call is TRBV14, the J call TRBJ2-6; TRBD2 matches 7 bases. V lost 1 base to trimming and J lost 4 bases; unmatched junction nucleotides: 16. The CDR3 is 20 residues long. CDR1 SGHDN and CDR2 FVKESK come from the germline V gene. The CDR3 loop is CASSQVDSEGLVSGANVLTF. The CDR3 DNA follows: TGTGCCAGCAGCCAAGTTGACAGCGAAGGACTAGTTTCCGGGGCCAACGTCCTGACTTTC.

The gene calls are TRBV9 and TRBJ2-7; D is perhaps TRBD2 (6 bases). The CDR3 covers 14 residues. The germline CDR1 and CDR2 sequences are SGDLS and YYNGEE. Trimming removed 4 bases from V and 3 bases from J, with 14 bases in between. The CDR3 DNA sequence: TGTGCCAGCAGCATCGAGGGTAGCGGCTACGAGCAGTACTTC. Its protein is CASSIEGSGYEQYF.

The genes are TRBV11-2 and TRBJ2-6; no reliable D call. Germline-derived CDR1 and CDR2 are SGHAT and FQNNGV. CDR3 length: 14 residues. Trimming took off 4 bases at V and 1 base at J, with 5 bases between the two ends. The chain's CDR3 is CASSSTSGANVLTF. The DNA of the CDR3 is TGTGCCAGCAGCTCCACGTCTGGGGCCAACGTCCTGACTTTC.

This chain links TRBV27 with TRBJ2-5; D call uncertain. Trimming pared 4 bases from V and 9 bases from J, leaving 15 bases between. Germline V gene sequence: CDR1 MNHEY, CDR2 SMNVEV (reference sequence). This CDR3 is built from 13 residues. The CDR3 DNA is TGTGCCAGCAGTTACCTTGGAGACAAGGCCCAGTACTTC. It is translated as CASSYLGDKAQYF.

This chain links TRBV7-6 with TRBJ2-2; 8 bases agree with TRBD2. This CDR3 region has 18 residues. The trim removed 4 bases at V and 7 bases at J, leaving 17 bases unmatched. CDR1 and CDR2 (germline): SGHVS, FNYEAQ. The CDR3 loop reads CASSSPMLSGMRNGELFF. In DNA form, the CDR3 reads TGTGCCAGCAGCTCACCCATGCTTAGCGGGATGAGGAACGGGGAGCTGTTTTTT.

The chain has TRBV4-1 and TRBJ2-1, with D unclear. Germline lookup yields CDR1 MGHRA and CDR2 YSYEKL. CDR3 length equals 14 residues. Trimming removed 1 base from V and 6 bases from J, with 10 bases in between. This CDR3 is CASSQVKTINEQFF. As DNA, the CDR3 is TGCGCCAGCAGCCAAGTGAAAACGATCAATGAGCAGTTCTTC.

This sequence joins TRBV15 and TRBJ2-1; no clear D. This CDR3 spans 14 amino acids. CDR1 and CDR2 (germline): LNHNV, YYDKDF (reference sequence). V was pared by 0 bases and J by 3 bases, with 6 bases between. The CDR3 protein is CATSREYSYNEQFF. DNA for the CDR3: TGTGCCACCAGCAGAGAATACAGCTACAATGAGCAGTTCTTC.

This clone has just a few counts. The V gene is TRBV19, the J gene TRBJ2-2; D is unclear. V shed 3 bases and J shed 5 bases, with 10 bases lying between them. The CDR3 sequence is 14 residues long. Per the germline V gene, CDR1 is LNHDA and CDR2 is SQIVND (reference sequence). DNA of the CDR3: TGTGCCAGTAGTATTTTTGCCCCGACCGGGGAGCTGTTTTTT. Translation gives CASSIFAPTGELFF.

In its sample, this clone was seen a few times. Here the CDR3 DNA reads TGCGCCAGCAGCGAGACAGTAATGAACACTGAAGCTTTCTTT. Amino acid sequence: CASSETVMNTEAFF. V and J are TRBV10-2 and TRBJ1-1; possibly TRBD1 for D (5 bases). The CDR3 spans 14 residues. Trimming took off 6 bases at V and 0 bases at J, with 11 bases between the two ends. The germline V gene encodes CDR1 WSHSY and CDR2 SAAADI.

The chain links TRBV9 to TRBJ1-1; TRBD1 agrees at 9 bases. The V gene's germline CDR1 is SGDLS and CDR2 YYNGEE. The CDR3 length is 15 residues. V lost 3 bases and J lost 3; bases outside the gene matches: 6. CDR3 sequence reads: CASSGRRDRDTEAFF. CDR3 DNA sequence: TGTGCCAGCAGCGGTAGAAGGGACAGGGACACTGAAGCTTTCTTT.

This clone was seen just once. This rearrangement joins TRBV7-2 to TRBJ2-5, with a tentative D call TRBD2 (5 bases). Germline V gene lookup returns CDR1 SGHTA and CDR2 FQGNSA. The V end lost 2 bases, the J end lost 3 bases, and 19 bases lay between the germline ends. This CDR3 contains 17 residues. CDR3 loop: CASSLSELEFLKETQYF. The CDR3, as DNA: TGTGCCAGCAGCTTATCGGAACTAGAATTCTTGAAAGAGACCCAGTACTTC.

V is TRBV5-1 and J is TRBJ1-1; unclear D gene. Germline loops: CDR1 SGHRS, CDR2 YFSETQ. V was cut by 3 bases and J by 7 bases, with 16 bases left in between. This CDR3 has 14 amino acids. This CDR3 reads CASSSELTVDEAFF. The DNA of the CDR3 is TGCGCCAGCAGCTCGGAGTTGACGGTAGATGAAGCTTTCTTT.

The CDR3 region has the DNA TGCGCCAGCACCCTAGCGGGAGATTATACCAATGAGCAGTTCTTC. As protein: CASTLAGDYTNEQFF. The rearrangement joins TRBV5-1 to TRBJ2-1; 10 bases align to TRBD2. Per germline, CDR1 SGHRS and CDR2 YFSETQ. The CDR3 sequence is 15 residues long. The V segment lost 6 bases and the J segment 6 bases; nucleotides outside the gene matches: 9.

The sample holds a few counts of this clone. V and J are TRBV14 and TRBJ2-1; 7 bases agree with TRBD1. The CDR3 loop spans 16 amino acids. V was pared by 3 bases and J by 2 bases, with 7 bases of the junction left unmatched. Germline CDR1 SGHDN, CDR2 FVKESK. The CDR3 sequence: CASSQIGQATYNEQFF. The DNA of the CDR3 is TGTGCCAGCAGCCAGATCGGACAGGCCACCTACAATGAGCAGTTCTTC.

By frequency in the sample, this clone is medium-sized. The chain is built from TRBV9 and TRBJ1-2; 9 bases agree with TRBD1. J gave up 0 bases and V 3 bases, and 15 bases lay outside the gene matches. CDR1 is SGDLS, CDR2 YYNGEE, per germline. The CDR3 spans 19 residues. The CDR3 region is CASSARRTGADFANYGYTF. CDR3 in DNA: TGTGCCAGCAGCGCTAGGCGGACAGGGGCCGATTTCGCTAACTATGGCTACACCTTC.

The chain has TRBV21-1 and TRBJ1-5. TRBV21-1 constitutes a pseudogene. This CDR3 spans 13 amino acids. The CDR3 protein is CASTQTGNQPQHF. The CDR3 DNA follows: TGTGCCAGCACCCAAACGGGCAATCAGCCCCAGCATTTT.

The genes are TRBV6-6 and TRBJ2-3, with TRBD2 matching 7 bases. CDR3 length equals 15 residues. V shed 5 bases and J 4 bases; nucleotides not matched to a gene: 9. Germline V gives CDR1 MNHNY, CDR2 SVGAGI (reference sequence). The CDR3 loop reads CASSLLGGGADTQYF. CDR3 DNA: TGTGCCAGCAGTCTACTGGGCGGGGGAGCAGATACGCAGTATTTT.

The chain couples TRBV4-2 to TRBJ1-1; D is unresolved. Germline loops: CDR1 LGHNA, CDR2 YNFKEQ. This CDR3 spans 10 amino acids. With 11 bases removed from V and 5 bases from J, the gap between germline ends came to 9 bases. The CDR3 reads CAGGRTEAFF. In nucleotides, the CDR3 is TGTGCCGGAGGGAGAACTGAAGCTTTCTTT.